This record concerns one TCR beta chain sequence. Some clones are missing from TCRdb's copy, which holds only in-frame ones; the method was immunoSEQ multiplex PCR. The data show some 150,000 clones, more than 75% seen once. The data originate from a study of blood T cell repertoires in COVID-19. Study information: COVID-19 samples from acute and convalescent phases originated in the United States, Italy and Spain.

CDR1 is MNHEY, CDR2 SMNVEV, per germline (reference sequence). The CDR3 covers 14 residues. The V segment lost 6 bases and the J segment 9 bases; nucleotides outside the gene matches: 11. The receptor's source is a human donor in a cohort sampled during active COVID-19. The sample taken for sequencing was peripheral blood. The chain combines TRBV27 with TRBJ2-1, with 7 bases aligning to TRBD2. CDR3 sequence: CASRSGDPMGEQFF. Here the CDR3 DNA reads TGTGCCAGCAGGAGCGGGGACCCTATGGGTGAGCAGTTCTTC.